These T cell receptor beta chains were read from a single sample in a study of T cell responses to AZD1222 COVID-19 vaccine. Clones were read by immunoSEQ multiplex PCR, and TCRdb kept only the in-frame ones, dropping some. The profile shows about 120,000 clones, 90% to 95% of them singletons. The sequenced sample was peripheral blood, obtained 28 days after the second AZD1222 dose. The receptors stem from an adult who received the AZD1222 COVID-19 vaccine. The CDR3 runs from the conserved cysteine through the conserved F or W. A D gene is named only where the DNA matches it firmly. Some rows mark clone size as missing; the rest say once, few, many or name a class of expanded clone.

v_gene: TRBV2
abundance: NA
j_gene: TRBJ2-2
d_gene: TRBD1
CDR3nt: TGTGCCAGCAGTGAGGACAGGCCTAACACCGGGGAGCTGTTTTTT
CDR3aa: CASSEDRPNTGELFF

v_gene: TRBV7-6
abundance: NA
j_gene: TRBJ2-2
d_gene: NA
CDR3nt: TGTGCCAGCAGCTTAGGACTGGGGGGCATCGGGGAGCTGTTTTTT
CDR3aa: CASSLGLGGIGELFF

v_gene: TRBV12-3/TRBV12-4
abundance: NA
j_gene: TRBJ2-4
d_gene: NA
CDR3nt: TGTGCCAGCAGTGCCCAGGGGACGCACATTCAGTACTTC
CDR3aa: CASSAQGTHIQYF

v_gene: TRBV5-8
abundance: few
j_gene: TRBJ1-5
d_gene: NA
CDR3nt: TGTGCCAGCAGCTTGGATGATCAGCCCCAGCATTTT
CDR3aa: CASSLDDQPQHF

v_gene: TRBV28
abundance: NA
j_gene: TRBJ2-7
d_gene: NA
CDR3nt: TGTGCCAGCACCACTACAGGATGGCAGTACTTC
CDR3aa: CASTTTGWQYF

v_gene: TRBV2
abundance: NA
j_gene: TRBJ2-3
d_gene: TRBD2
CDR3nt: TGTGCCAGCAAATCATGGGACTACACAGATACGCAGTATTTT
CDR3aa: CASKSWDYTDTQYF

v_gene: TRBV10-3
abundance: NA
j_gene: TRBJ1-1
d_gene: NA
CDR3nt: TGTGCCACACAGGGATTAAACACTGAAGCTTTCTTT
CDR3aa: CATQGLNTEAFF

v_gene: TRBV2
abundance: NA
j_gene: TRBJ2-5
d_gene: TRBD1
CDR3nt: TGTGCCAGCAGTGGAGCCCCAACAGGGGCGGTTGAGACCCAGTACTTC
CDR3aa: CASSGAPTGAVETQYF

v_gene: TRBV7-2
abundance: NA
j_gene: TRBJ2-1
d_gene: NA
CDR3nt: TGTGCCAGTGCGGGACAGAGCTCCTACAATGAGCAGTTCTTC
CDR3aa: CASAGQSSYNEQFF

v_gene: TRBV6-5
abundance: NA
j_gene: TRBJ2-3
d_gene: NA
CDR3nt: TGTGCCAGCAGCCTTTCCGGGGAACCCACAGATACGCAGTATTTT
CDR3aa: CASSLSGEPTDTQYF

v_gene: TRBV6-5
abundance: NA
j_gene: TRBJ1-4
d_gene: NA
CDR3nt: TGTGCCAGCGCTCCTGATTCGGCCACGCTGTTTTTT
CDR3aa: CASAPDSATLFF

v_gene: TRBV9
abundance: NA
j_gene: TRBJ1-2
d_gene: NA
CDR3nt: TGTGCCAGCAGCGTAGATAGAAGCAGCTATGGCTACACCTTC
CDR3aa: CASSVDRSSYGYTF

v_gene: TRBV30
abundance: NA
j_gene: TRBJ1-2
d_gene: NA
CDR3nt: TGTGCCTGGAGTGTGCGGGGGGATGGCTACACCTTC
CDR3aa: CAWSVRGDGYTF

v_gene: TRBV18
abundance: NA
j_gene: TRBJ1-4
d_gene: NA
CDR3nt: TGTGCCAGCTCCCCCCAGTTTGCAACTAATGAAAAACTGTTTTTT
CDR3aa: CASSPQFATNEKLFF

v_gene: TRBV7-9
abundance: NA
j_gene: TRBJ2-1
d_gene: NA
CDR3nt: TGTGCCAGCAGCTCCGTAGGTGAGCAGTTCTTC
CDR3aa: CASSSVGEQFF

v_gene: TRBV4-1
abundance: NA
j_gene: TRBJ2-7
d_gene: NA
CDR3nt: TGCGCCAGCAGCCCCCCCGTCGTACCCGCACGGGAGCAGTACTTC
CDR3aa: CASSPPVVPAREQYF

v_gene: TRBV9
abundance: NA
j_gene: TRBJ1-2
d_gene: TRBD1
CDR3nt: TGTGCCAGCAGCGTAGAACAGGGGGCCTATGGCTACACCTTC
CDR3aa: CASSVEQGAYGYTF

v_gene: TRBV6-6
abundance: NA
j_gene: TRBJ1-5
d_gene: NA
CDR3nt: TGTGCCAGCAGTTACGTGGGGGCGCGTGAGCCCCAGCATTTT
CDR3aa: CASSYVGAREPQHF

v_gene: TRBV11-3
abundance: NA
j_gene: TRBJ2-3
d_gene: TRBD2
CDR3nt: TGTGCCAGCAGCTCCTCACCGACTAGCGGGTACGCAGATACGCAGTATTTT
CDR3aa: CASSSSPTSGYADTQYF

v_gene: TRBV23-1
abundance: NA
j_gene: TRBJ2-3
d_gene: NA
CDR3nt: TGCGCCAGGACAAGGGCCACAACGGAGATAGATACGCAGTATTTT
CDR3aa: CARTRATTEIDTQYF

v_gene: TRBV20-1
abundance: NA
j_gene: TRBJ2-2
d_gene: NA
CDR3nt: TGCAGTGCAACGAACACCGGGGAGCTGTTTTTT
CDR3aa: CSATNTGELFF

v_gene: TRBV12-3/TRBV12-4
abundance: few
j_gene: TRBJ2-7
d_gene: NA
CDR3nt: TGTGCCAGCAGTCCCAGATGGGGAACCGAGCAGTACTTC
CDR3aa: CASSPRWGTEQYF

v_gene: TRBV3-1/TRBV3-2
abundance: NA
j_gene: TRBJ2-1
d_gene: TRBD2
CDR3nt: TGTGCCAGCAGCCAAGAAGGGACTAGCTACAATGAGCAGTTCTTC
CDR3aa: CASSQEGTSYNEQFF

v_gene: TRBV7-2
abundance: few
j_gene: TRBJ1-1
d_gene: NA
CDR3nt: TGTGCCAGCAGCTTAGAGGTAAAGAGAACGGTGGCTTTCTTT
CDR3aa: CASSLEVKRTVAFF

v_gene: TRBV6-1
abundance: NA
j_gene: TRBJ2-5
d_gene: NA
CDR3nt: TGTGCCAGCACCCAGTCGGAAACCCAGTACTTC
CDR3aa: CASTQSETQYF

v_gene: TRBV5-1
abundance: NA
j_gene: TRBJ2-5
d_gene: TRBD1
CDR3nt: TGCGCCAGCAGCCCCGACCGGACAGGGCAAGAGACCCAGTACTTC
CDR3aa: CASSPDRTGQETQYF

v_gene: TRBV20-1
abundance: NA
j_gene: TRBJ2-1
d_gene: TRBD2
CDR3nt: TGCAGTCCGGGAGGGGGAGACGAGCAGTTCTTC
CDR3aa: CSPGGGDEQFF

v_gene: TRBV3-1/TRBV3-2
abundance: NA
j_gene: TRBJ2-2
d_gene: TRBD1
CDR3nt: TGTGCCAGCAGCCAGCTACCGGGACAGGGCACCGGGGAGCTGTTTTTT
CDR3aa: CASSQLPGQGTGELFF

v_gene: TRBV5-1
abundance: NA
j_gene: TRBJ1-2
d_gene: NA
CDR3nt: TGCGCCAGCAGCACCCGGGGATATGGCTATGGCTACACCTTC
CDR3aa: CASSTRGYGYGYTF

v_gene: TRBV19
abundance: NA
j_gene: TRBJ1-1
d_gene: NA
CDR3nt: TGTGCCAGTAGAGGGAGGGGAACTGAAGCTTTCTTT
CDR3aa: CASRGRGTEAFF

v_gene: TRBV6-2/TRBV6-3
abundance: NA
j_gene: TRBJ2-7
d_gene: TRBD1
CDR3nt: TGTGCCAGCAGCCCCGGGACAGGCTCCTACGAGCAGTACTTC
CDR3aa: CASSPGTGSYEQYF

v_gene: TRBV10-3
abundance: NA
j_gene: TRBJ1-2
d_gene: NA
CDR3nt: TGTGCCATCAGTGTATCCCCAGATCACTATGGCTACACCTTC
CDR3aa: CAISVSPDHYGYTF

v_gene: TRBV5-1
abundance: NA
j_gene: TRBJ1-2
d_gene: NA
CDR3nt: TGCGCCAGCAGCTTGAACAGGGAGGGTACCTATGGCTACACCTTC
CDR3aa: CASSLNREGTYGYTF

v_gene: TRBV19
abundance: NA
j_gene: TRBJ1-5
d_gene: NA
CDR3nt: TGTGCCAGTAGTATTAACGGGGCGCTTCGCAATCAGCCCCAGCATTTT
CDR3aa: CASSINGALRNQPQHF

v_gene: TRBV20-1
abundance: NA
j_gene: TRBJ2-7
d_gene: TRBD2
CDR3nt: TGCAGTGCTAGTCGGCTAGCGGGGACCATCTCCTACGAGCAGTACTTC
CDR3aa: CSASRLAGTISYEQYF

v_gene: TRBV2
abundance: NA
j_gene: TRBJ2-4
d_gene: NA
CDR3nt: TGTGCCAGCAGTGAAATGCCGGGGGCAAGGGGCATTCAGTACTTC
CDR3aa: CASSEMPGARGIQYF

v_gene: TRBV19
abundance: NA
j_gene: TRBJ2-5
d_gene: NA
CDR3nt: TGTGCCAGTAAGGACTCCTGGGGACAAGAGACCCAGTACTTC
CDR3aa: CASKDSWGQETQYF

v_gene: TRBV3-1/TRBV3-2
abundance: NA
j_gene: TRBJ2-3
d_gene: NA
CDR3nt: TGTGCCAGCAGCCAAGTGTCCCTGCCTAGCACAGATACGCAGTATTTT
CDR3aa: CASSQVSLPSTDTQYF

v_gene: TRBV7-3
abundance: NA
j_gene: TRBJ2-1
d_gene: NA
CDR3nt: TGTGCCAGCAGCTTAGGGAACAATGAGCAGTTCTTC
CDR3aa: CASSLGNNEQFF

v_gene: TRBV14
abundance: NA
j_gene: TRBJ2-5
d_gene: NA
CDR3nt: TGTGCCAGCAGCCAAGATGGGGCTACAAGTCAAGAGACCCAGTACTTC
CDR3aa: CASSQDGATSQETQYF

v_gene: TRBV6-5
abundance: NA
j_gene: TRBJ1-1
d_gene: NA
CDR3nt: TGTGCCAGCAGCCCCGGGACGGCGAACACTGAAGCTTTCTTT
CDR3aa: CASSPGTANTEAFF

v_gene: TRBV10-3
abundance: NA
j_gene: TRBJ1-2
d_gene: TRBD1
CDR3nt: TGTGCCATCAGTTCACCCCTGGCAGGGGGCTTATCTAGTGGCTACACCTTC
CDR3aa: CAISSPLAGGLSSGYTF

v_gene: TRBV7-8
abundance: NA
j_gene: TRBJ2-5
d_gene: NA
CDR3nt: TGTGCCAGCAGCTTACGCACAGGGTTCCAAGAGACCCAGTACTTC
CDR3aa: CASSLRTGFQETQYF

v_gene: TRBV27
abundance: NA
j_gene: TRBJ2-5
d_gene: NA
CDR3nt: TGTGCCAGCAGTTTAATTGGAGGGCTAATCCAAGAGACCCAGTACTTC
CDR3aa: CASSLIGGLIQETQYF

v_gene: TRBV5-1
abundance: NA
j_gene: TRBJ1-1
d_gene: NA
CDR3nt: TGCGCCAGCAGAGGACAGAGGGATTTGGGCACTGAAGCTTTCTTT
CDR3aa: CASRGQRDLGTEAFF

v_gene: TRBV5-1
abundance: NA
j_gene: TRBJ2-2
d_gene: NA
CDR3nt: TGCGCCAGCAGCTTATTACCTGCCGCGAACACCGGGGAGCTGTTTTTT
CDR3aa: CASSLLPAANTGELFF

v_gene: TRBV6-5
abundance: NA
j_gene: TRBJ2-5
d_gene: NA
CDR3nt: TGTGCCAGCAGGGGTCCGCGCCAGCAAGAGACCCAGTACTTC
CDR3aa: CASRGPRQQETQYF

v_gene: TRBV28
abundance: NA
j_gene: TRBJ2-7
d_gene: TRBD2
CDR3nt: TGTGCCAGCAGACATGGGACTAGCGGATCCTACGAGCAGTACTTC
CDR3aa: CASRHGTSGSYEQYF

v_gene: TRBV6-5
abundance: NA
j_gene: TRBJ1-2
d_gene: NA
CDR3nt: TGTGCCAGCAGAGGCGGGGATTCGCGGGGCTACACCTTC
CDR3aa: CASRGGDSRGYTF

v_gene: TRBV7-9
abundance: NA
j_gene: TRBJ1-2
d_gene: NA
CDR3nt: TGTGCCAGCAGCCCCCCAATTCTGGGGGGGGGCTACACCTTC
CDR3aa: CASSPPILGGGYTF

v_gene: TRBV2
abundance: NA
j_gene: TRBJ2-5
d_gene: TRBD2
CDR3nt: TGTGCCAGCGGGGGGACTAGCGGGAGTGAGACCCAGTACTTC
CDR3aa: CASGGTSGSETQYF

v_gene: TRBV29-1
abundance: NA
j_gene: TRBJ1-2
d_gene: NA
CDR3nt: TGCAGCGTTGTGGGTCCCGATGGTGGCTACACCTTC
CDR3aa: CSVVGPDGGYTF

v_gene: TRBV11-2
abundance: once
j_gene: TRBJ1-4
d_gene: TRBD1
CDR3nt: TGTGCCAGCAGCTTAAATCCCCCCCGTACAGGGGAGGAAAAACTGTTTTTT
CDR3aa: CASSLNPPRTGEEKLFF

v_gene: TRBV7-8
abundance: once
j_gene: TRBJ1-3
d_gene: TRBD1
CDR3nt: TGTGCCAGCAGGGGAGGGGGCACCGGAAACACCATATATTTT
CDR3aa: CASRGGGTGNTIYF

v_gene: TRBV5-1
abundance: NA
j_gene: TRBJ2-7
d_gene: NA
CDR3nt: TGCGCCAGCAGCTTGGTGTCCTACGAGCAGTACTTC
CDR3aa: CASSLVSYEQYF

v_gene: TRBV4-3
abundance: NA
j_gene: TRBJ1-3
d_gene: NA
CDR3nt: TGCGCCAGCAGCCAAAACTGGGGACGTTTATCTTCTGGAAACACCATATATTTT
CDR3aa: CASSQNWGRLSSGNTIYF

v_gene: TRBV11-2
abundance: NA
j_gene: TRBJ2-7
d_gene: TRBD2
CDR3nt: TGTGCCAGCAGCTTAGCTAGCGGGGTTTACGAGCAGTACTTC
CDR3aa: CASSLASGVYEQYF

v_gene: TRBV10-2
abundance: NA
j_gene: TRBJ1-3
d_gene: NA
CDR3nt: TGCGCCAGCAGTGAAGTGGGAAACACCATATATTTT
CDR3aa: CASSEVGNTIYF

v_gene: TRBV6-6
abundance: NA
j_gene: TRBJ2-2
d_gene: NA
CDR3nt: TGTGCCAGCAGTTACGGACCCGGGGAGCTGTTTTTT
CDR3aa: CASSYGPGELFF